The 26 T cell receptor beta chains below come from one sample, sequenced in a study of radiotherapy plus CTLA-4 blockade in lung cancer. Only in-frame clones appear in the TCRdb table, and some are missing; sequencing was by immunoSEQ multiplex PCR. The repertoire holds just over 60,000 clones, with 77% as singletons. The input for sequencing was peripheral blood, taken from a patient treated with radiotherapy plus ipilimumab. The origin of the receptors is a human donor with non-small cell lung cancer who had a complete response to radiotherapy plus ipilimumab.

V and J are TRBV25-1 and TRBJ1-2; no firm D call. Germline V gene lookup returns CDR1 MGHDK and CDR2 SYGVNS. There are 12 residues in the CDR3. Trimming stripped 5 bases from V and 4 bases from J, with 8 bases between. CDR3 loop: CASSMATYGYTF. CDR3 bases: TGTGCCAGCAGTATGGCGACCTATGGCTACACCTTC.

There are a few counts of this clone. This chain's CDR3 is CASSGTGGEKLFF. The CDR3 bases are TGTGCCAGCTCCGGGACAGGGGGCGAAAAACTGTTTTTT. The chain is built from TRBV18 and TRBJ1-4, with TRBD1 identical over 12 bases. The ends lost 6 bases at V and 8 bases at J; junction bases unmatched: 1. Germline CDR1 KGHSH, CDR2 LQKENI. The CDR3 is 13 amino acids.

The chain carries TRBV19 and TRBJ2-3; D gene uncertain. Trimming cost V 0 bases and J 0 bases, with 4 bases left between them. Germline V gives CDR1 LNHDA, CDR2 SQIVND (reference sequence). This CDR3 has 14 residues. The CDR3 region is CASSIDPSTDTQYF. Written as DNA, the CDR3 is TGTGCCAGTAGTATAGATCCTAGCACAGATACGCAGTATTTT.

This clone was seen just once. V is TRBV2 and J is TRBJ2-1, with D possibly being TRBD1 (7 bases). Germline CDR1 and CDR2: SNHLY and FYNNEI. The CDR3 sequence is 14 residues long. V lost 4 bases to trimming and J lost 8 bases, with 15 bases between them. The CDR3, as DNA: TGTGCCAGCAGTGCCCTTGACAGGGAGGATGAGCAGTTCTTC. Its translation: CASSALDREDEQFF. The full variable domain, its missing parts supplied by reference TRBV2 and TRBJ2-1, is EPEVTQTPSHQVTQMGQEVILRCVPISNHLYFYWYRQILGQKVEFLVSFYNNEISEKSEIFDDQFSVERPDGSNFTLKIRSTKLEDSAMYFCASSALDREDEQFFGPGTRLTVL.

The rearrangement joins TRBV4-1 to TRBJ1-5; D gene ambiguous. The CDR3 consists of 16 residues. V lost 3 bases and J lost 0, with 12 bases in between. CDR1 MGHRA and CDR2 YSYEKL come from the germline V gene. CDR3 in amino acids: CASSQQAAFSNQPQHF. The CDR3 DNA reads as TGCGCCAGCAGCCAGCAGGCTGCCTTTAGCAATCAGCCCCAGCATTTT.

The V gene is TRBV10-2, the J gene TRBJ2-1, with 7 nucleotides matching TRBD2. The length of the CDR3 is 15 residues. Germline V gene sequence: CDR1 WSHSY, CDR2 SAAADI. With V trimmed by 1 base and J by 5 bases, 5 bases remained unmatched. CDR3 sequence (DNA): TGCGCCAGCAGTGAGTGGGGGGGAAGGGACAATGAGCAGTTCTTC. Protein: CASSEWGGRDNEQFF.

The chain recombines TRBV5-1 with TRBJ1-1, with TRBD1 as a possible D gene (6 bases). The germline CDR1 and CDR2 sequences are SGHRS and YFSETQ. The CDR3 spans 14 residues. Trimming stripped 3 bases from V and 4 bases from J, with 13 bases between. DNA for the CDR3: TGCGCCAGCAGCTCTACAGGGAGGGGCACTGAAGCTTTCTTT. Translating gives CASSSTGRGTEAFF.

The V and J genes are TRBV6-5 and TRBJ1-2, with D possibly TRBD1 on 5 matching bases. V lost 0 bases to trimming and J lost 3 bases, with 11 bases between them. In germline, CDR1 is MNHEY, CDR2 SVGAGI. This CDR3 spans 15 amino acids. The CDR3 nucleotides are TGTGCCAGCAGTTACTCGGAACGGGGGTACTATGGCTACACCTTC. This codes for CASSYSERGYYGYTF.

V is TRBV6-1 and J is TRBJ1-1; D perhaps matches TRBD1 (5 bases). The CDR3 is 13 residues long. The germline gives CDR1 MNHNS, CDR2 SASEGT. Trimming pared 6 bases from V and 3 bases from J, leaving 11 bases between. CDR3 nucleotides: TGTGCCAGCAGAGTCACGGGGGACACTGAAGCTTTCTTT. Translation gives CASRVTGDTEAFF.

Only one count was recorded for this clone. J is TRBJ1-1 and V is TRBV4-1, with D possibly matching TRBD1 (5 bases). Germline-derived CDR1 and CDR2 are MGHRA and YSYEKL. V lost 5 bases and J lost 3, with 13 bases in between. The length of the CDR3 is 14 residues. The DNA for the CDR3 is TGCGCCAGCAGCATCCGGGACCGAGACACTGAAGCTTTCTTT. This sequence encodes CASSIRDRDTEAFF.

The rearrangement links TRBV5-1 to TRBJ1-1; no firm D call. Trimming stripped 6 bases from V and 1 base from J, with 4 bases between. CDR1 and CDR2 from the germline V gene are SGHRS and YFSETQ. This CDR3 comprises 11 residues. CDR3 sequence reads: CASTGNTEAFF. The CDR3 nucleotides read TGCGCCAGCACTGGGAACACTGAAGCTTTCTTT.

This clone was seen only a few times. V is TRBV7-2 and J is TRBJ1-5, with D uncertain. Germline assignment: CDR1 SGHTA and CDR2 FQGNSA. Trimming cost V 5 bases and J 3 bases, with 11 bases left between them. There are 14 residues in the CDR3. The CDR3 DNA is TGTGCCAGCAGCCCAGACGGACCCAATCAGCCCCAGCATTTT. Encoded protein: CASSPDGPNQPQHF.

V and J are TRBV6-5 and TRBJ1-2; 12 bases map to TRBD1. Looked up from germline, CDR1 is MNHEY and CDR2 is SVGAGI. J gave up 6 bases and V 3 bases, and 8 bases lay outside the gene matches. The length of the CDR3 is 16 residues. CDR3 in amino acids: CASSYGRDRGLNGYTF. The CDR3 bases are TGTGCCAGCAGTTATGGTCGGGACAGGGGGCTTAATGGCTACACCTTC.

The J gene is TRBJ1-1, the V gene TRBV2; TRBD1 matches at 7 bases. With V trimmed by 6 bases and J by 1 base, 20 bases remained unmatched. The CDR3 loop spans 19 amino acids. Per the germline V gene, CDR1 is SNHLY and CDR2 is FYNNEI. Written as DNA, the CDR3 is TGTGCCAGCAGACGGAGCTGGACAGGCAATAGGGATGGGAACACTGAAGCTTTCTTT. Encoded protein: CASRRSWTGNRDGNTEAFF.

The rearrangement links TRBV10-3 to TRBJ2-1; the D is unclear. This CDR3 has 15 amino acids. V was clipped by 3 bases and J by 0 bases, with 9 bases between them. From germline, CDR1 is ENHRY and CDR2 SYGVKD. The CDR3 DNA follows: TGTGCCATCAGTGACAGCAACCCCTCCTACAATGAGCAGTTCTTC. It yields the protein CAISDSNPSYNEQFF.

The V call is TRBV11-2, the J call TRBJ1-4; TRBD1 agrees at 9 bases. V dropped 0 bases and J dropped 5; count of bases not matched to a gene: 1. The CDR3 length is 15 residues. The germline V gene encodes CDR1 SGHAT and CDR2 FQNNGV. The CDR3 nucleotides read TGTGCCAGCAGCTTAGAGGACAGGGGAAATGAAAAACTGTTTTTT. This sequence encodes CASSLEDRGNEKLFF.

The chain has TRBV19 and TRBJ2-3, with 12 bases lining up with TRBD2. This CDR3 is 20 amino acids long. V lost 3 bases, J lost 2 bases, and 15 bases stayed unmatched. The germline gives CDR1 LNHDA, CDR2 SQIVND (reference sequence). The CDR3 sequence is CASSIPLAGGPPRYTDTQYF. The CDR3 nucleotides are TGTGCCAGTAGTATCCCTCTAGCGGGGGGGCCCCCGCGTTACACAGATACGCAGTATTTT. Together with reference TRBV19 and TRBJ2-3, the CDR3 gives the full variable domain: DGGITQSPKYLFRKEGQNVTLSCEQNLNHDAMYWYRQDPGQGLRLIYYSQIVNDFQKGDIAEGYSVSREKKESFPLTVTSAQKNPTAFYLCASSIPLAGGPPRYTDTQYFGPGTRLTVL.

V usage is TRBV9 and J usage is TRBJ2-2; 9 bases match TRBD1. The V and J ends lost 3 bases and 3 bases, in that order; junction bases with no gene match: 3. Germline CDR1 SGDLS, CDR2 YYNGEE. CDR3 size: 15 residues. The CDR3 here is CASSARDRDTGELFF. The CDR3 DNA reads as TGTGCCAGCAGCGCCCGGGACAGGGACACCGGGGAGCTGTTTTTT.

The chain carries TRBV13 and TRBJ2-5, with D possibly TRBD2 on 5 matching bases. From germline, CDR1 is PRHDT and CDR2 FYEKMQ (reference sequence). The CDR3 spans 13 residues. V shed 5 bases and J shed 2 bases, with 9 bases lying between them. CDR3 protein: CASSPRTQETQYF. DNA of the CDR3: TGTGCCAGCAGCCCCCGGACTCAAGAGACCCAGTACTTC.

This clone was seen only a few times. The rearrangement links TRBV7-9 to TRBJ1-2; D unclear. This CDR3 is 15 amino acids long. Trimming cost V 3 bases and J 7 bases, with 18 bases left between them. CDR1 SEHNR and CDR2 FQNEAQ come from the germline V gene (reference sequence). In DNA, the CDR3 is TGTGCCAGCAGCTTTGTCCCTCAGGTTGATGCTGGCTACACCTTC. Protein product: CASSFVPQVDAGYTF.

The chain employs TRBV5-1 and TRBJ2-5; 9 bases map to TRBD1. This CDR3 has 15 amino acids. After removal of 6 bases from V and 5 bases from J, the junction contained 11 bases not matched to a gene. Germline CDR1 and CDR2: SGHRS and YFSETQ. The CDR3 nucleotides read TGCGCCAGCACGGACCGGGACAGGGTATGGGAGACCCAGTACTTC. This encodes CASTDRDRVWETQYF.

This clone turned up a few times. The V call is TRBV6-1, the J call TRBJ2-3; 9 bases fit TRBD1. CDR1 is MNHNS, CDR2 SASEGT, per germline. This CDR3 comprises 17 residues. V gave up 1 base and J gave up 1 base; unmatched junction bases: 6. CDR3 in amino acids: CASSEGPGQGGTDTQYF. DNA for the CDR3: TGTGCCAGCAGTGAAGGCCCGGGACAGGGAGGCACAGATACGCAGTATTTT.

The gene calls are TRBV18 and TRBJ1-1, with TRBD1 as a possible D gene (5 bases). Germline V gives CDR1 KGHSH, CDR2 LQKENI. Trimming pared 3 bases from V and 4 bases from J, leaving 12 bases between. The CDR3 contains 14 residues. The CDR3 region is CASSPGGEGTEAFF. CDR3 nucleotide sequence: TGTGCCAGCTCACCTGGGGGGGAGGGCACTGAAGCTTTCTTT.

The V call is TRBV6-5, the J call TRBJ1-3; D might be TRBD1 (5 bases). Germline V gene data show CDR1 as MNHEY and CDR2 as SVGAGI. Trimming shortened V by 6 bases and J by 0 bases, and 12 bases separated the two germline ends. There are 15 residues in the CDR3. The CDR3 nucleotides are TGTGCCAGCAGATCAGGGCCAAGCTCTGGAAACACCATATATTTT. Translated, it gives CASRSGPSSGNTIYF.

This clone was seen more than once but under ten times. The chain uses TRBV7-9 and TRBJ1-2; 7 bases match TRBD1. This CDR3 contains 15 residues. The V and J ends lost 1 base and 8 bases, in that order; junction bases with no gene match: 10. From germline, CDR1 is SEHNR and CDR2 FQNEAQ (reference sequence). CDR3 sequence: CASSLVTQGVGGYTF. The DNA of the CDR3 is TGTGCCAGCAGCTTAGTGACCCAGGGGGTAGGAGGCTACACCTTC.

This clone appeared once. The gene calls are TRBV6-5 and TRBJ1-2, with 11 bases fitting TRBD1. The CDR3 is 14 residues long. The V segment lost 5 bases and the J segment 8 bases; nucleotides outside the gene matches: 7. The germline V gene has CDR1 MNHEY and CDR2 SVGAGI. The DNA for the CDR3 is TGTGCCAGCAGTGGGCCCGGGACAGGGGGGGGCTACACCTTC. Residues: CASSGPGTGGGYTF.